This TCR beta chain was retrieved from a study of cytotoxic CD8 clonotypes in ibrutinib-treated CLL. Profiled with immunoSEQ multiplex PCR; TCRdb holds only in-frame clones, not every one. The table lists some 350,000 clones, under 70% of them singletons. Germline assignment: CDR1 DFQATT and CDR2 SNEGSKA (reference sequence). Trimming took 6 bases from V and 5 from J, leaving 7 bases between them. The CDR3 runs 10 residues. Sequencing used PBMCs, obtained after 36 months of ibrutinib treatment. The chain joins TRBV20-1 to TRBJ2-5; the D is unclear. The sequence was collected from a human donor with chronic lymphocytic leukemia. In DNA form, the CDR3 reads TGCAGTGCGGAGTGGGAGACCCAGTACTTC. Residues: CSAEWETQYF.